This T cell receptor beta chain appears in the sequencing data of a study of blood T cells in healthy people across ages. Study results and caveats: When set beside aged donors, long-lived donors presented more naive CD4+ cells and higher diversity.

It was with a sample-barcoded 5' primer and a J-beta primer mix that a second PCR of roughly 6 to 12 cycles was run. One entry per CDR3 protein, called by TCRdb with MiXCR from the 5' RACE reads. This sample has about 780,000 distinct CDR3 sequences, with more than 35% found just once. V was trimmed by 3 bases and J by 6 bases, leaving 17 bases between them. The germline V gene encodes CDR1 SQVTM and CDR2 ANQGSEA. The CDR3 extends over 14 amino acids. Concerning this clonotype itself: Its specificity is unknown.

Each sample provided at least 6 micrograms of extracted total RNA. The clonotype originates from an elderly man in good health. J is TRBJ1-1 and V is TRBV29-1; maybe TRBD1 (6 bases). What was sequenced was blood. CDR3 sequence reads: CSVDSRGHAPEAFF. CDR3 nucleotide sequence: TGCAGCGTTGATTCCAGGGGCCACGCCCCTGAAGCTTTCTTT.